This entry describes one T cell receptor (beta chain). Its antigen is unidentified. Nominally healthy donors provided the samples, though records likely missed some immune exposures. There are 13 residues in the CDR3. Germline V gene data show CDR1 as SGHAT and CDR2 as FQNNGV. V shed 5 bases, J shed 4 bases, and the junction held 4 bases outside the gene matches. The data derive from a study of cytomegalovirus exposure and HLA in healthy donors. The wider study: A previous analysis identified about 110 million unique TCR beta sequences derived from roughly 180 million T cells.

Study-wide results and limits: Most TCR sequences were rare, but some public TCRs occurred in many donors.

It was with 60 Vbeta and 13 Jbeta primers that the PCR ran. Profiling relied on immunoSEQ multiplex PCR, and the TCRdb table lists in-frame clones only, not all of them. The data show 120,000 to 150,000 clones, and the top ten clones hold roughly 2.5%. The TCR sequence derives from a middle-aged man in good health and CMV-seronegative. V and J are TRBV11-2 and TRBJ1-1; 7 bases are a match to TRBD1. Sample: PBMCs. The CDR3 DNA sequence: TGTGCCAGCAGCGCGACAGGGTTCACTGAAGCTTTCTTT. Protein: CASSATGFTEAFF.